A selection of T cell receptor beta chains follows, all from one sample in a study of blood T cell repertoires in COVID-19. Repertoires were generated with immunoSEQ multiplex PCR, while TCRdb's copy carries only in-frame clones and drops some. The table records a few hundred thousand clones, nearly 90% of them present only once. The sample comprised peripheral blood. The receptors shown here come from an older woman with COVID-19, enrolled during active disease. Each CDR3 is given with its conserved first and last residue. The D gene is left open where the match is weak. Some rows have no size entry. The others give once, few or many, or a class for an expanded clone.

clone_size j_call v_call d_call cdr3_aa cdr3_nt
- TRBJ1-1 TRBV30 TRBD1 CAWSPPGGSPRWTEAFF TGTGCCTGGAGCCCCCCAGGGGGCTCCCCAAGGTGGACTGAAGCTTTCTTT
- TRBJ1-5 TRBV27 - CASSLGTGNQPQHF TGTGCCAGCAGTTTAGGGACTGGCAATCAGCCCCAGCATTTT
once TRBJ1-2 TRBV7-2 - CASSSRTVSYGYTF TGTGCCAGCAGCTCGAGGACAGTAAGCTATGGCTACACCTTC
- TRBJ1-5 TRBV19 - CASTRSPGDQPQHF TGTGCCAGTACCCGATCTCCGGGGGATCAGCCCCAGCATTTT
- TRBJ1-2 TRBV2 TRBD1 CASSSPPGTGPSLSGYTF TGTGCCAGCAGTTCTCCTCCCGGGACAGGGCCCTCTTTAAGTGGCTACACCTTC
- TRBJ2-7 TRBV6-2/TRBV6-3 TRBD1 CASSKLRGIYEQYF TGTGCCAGCAGTAAACTCAGGGGGATCTACGAGCAGTACTTC
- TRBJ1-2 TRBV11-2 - CASSLENTRNYGYTF TGTGCCAGCAGCTTAGAAAATACGCGTAACTATGGCTACACCTTC
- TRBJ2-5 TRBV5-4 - CASSAPSLETQYF TGTGCCAGCAGCGCCCCCAGTCTGGAGACCCAGTACTTC
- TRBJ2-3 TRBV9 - CASSKRLIGSSGSDTQYF TGTGCCAGCAGCAAGCGCCTCATCGGGTCGAGTGGGTCAGATACGCAGTATTTT
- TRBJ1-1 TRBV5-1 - CASSAGTKNTEAFF TGCGCCAGCAGCGCCGGGACAAAGAACACTGAAGCTTTCTTT
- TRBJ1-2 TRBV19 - CARDREEVNGYTF TGTGCCAGGGACAGAGAAGAGGTAAATGGCTACACCTTC
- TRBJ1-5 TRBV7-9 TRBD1 CASSLGAGQGVSQPQHF TGTGCCAGCAGCTTAGGAGCGGGACAGGGGGTCTCCCAGCCCCAGCATTTT